Presented here are 28 T cell receptor beta chains from one specimen sequenced in a study of radiotherapy plus CTLA-4 blockade in lung cancer (dated by TCRdb to the late 2010s). Library method: the immunoSEQ multiplex PCR assay. This immuneACCESS table, as held by TCRdb, lists in-frame sequences with V and J called but not all clones. Of the missing ones, under half trace to an unresolved V gene in checked studies; the others have no known cause. A total of some 78,000 clones appear in this sample, approximately 86% of them only once. About 2% of the sample is in the top ten clones. The sequencing here drew on peripheral blood, taken from a patient treated with radiotherapy plus ipilimumab. The receptors were gathered from a human donor with non-small cell lung cancer who had a partial response to radiotherapy plus ipilimumab.

The chain employs TRBV4-1 and TRBJ1-2; D is ambiguous. There are 15 residues in the CDR3. V lost 0 bases, J lost 2 bases, and 10 bases lay in between. The germline gives CDR1 MGHRA, CDR2 YSYEKL. CDR3 nucleotides: TGCGCCAGCAGCCAAGATCCGAACGGGAACTATGGCTACACCTTC. Translating it yields CASSQDPNGNYGYTF.

The chain uses TRBV28 and TRBJ1-5, with 10 bases aligning to TRBD1. CDR1 and CDR2 (germline): MDHEN, SYDVKM. This CDR3 region has 16 residues. J was trimmed by 0 bases and V by 5 bases; bases with no gene match: 4. The CDR3 protein is CASSLRQGASNQPQHF. The CDR3 bases are TGTGCCAGCAGTCTGAGACAGGGGGCTAGCAATCAGCCCCAGCATTTT.

Notes on this clone: One end of the junction fails to match germline, which may point to a read error. This sequence joins TRBV15 and TRBJ1-5; 7 bases are a match to TRBD1. The CDR3 consists of 14 residues. Per germline, CDR1 LNHNV and CDR2 YYDKDF (reference sequence). CDR3 in amino acids: CATSRTGSNRPQHF. The CDR3 nucleotides read TGTGCCACCAGCAGGACAGGGAGCAATCGGCCCCAGCATTTT.

The gene calls are TRBV5-1 and TRBJ1-2; D is perhaps TRBD1 (6 bases). Trimming took 7 bases from V and 4 from J, leaving 11 bases between them. This CDR3 is 12 amino acids long. Germline lookup yields CDR1 SGHRS and CDR2 YFSETQ. CDR3 in DNA: TGCGCCAGCGCCACAGGGACCTATGGCTACACCTTC. It yields the protein CASATGTYGYTF.

The chain employs TRBV30 and TRBJ2-7; the D gene is possibly TRBD2 (6 bases). Germline V gives CDR1 GTSNPN, CDR2 SVGIG (reference sequence). Trimming stripped 7 bases from V and 1 base from J, with 20 bases between. The CDR3 spans 15 residues. CDR3 protein: CASARAAGHSYEQYF. The CDR3 DNA reads TGTGCCTCTGCGCGGGCAGCGGGTCATTCCTACGAGCAGTACTTC.

The gene calls are TRBV5-1 and TRBJ2-1; D is undetermined. The CDR3 is 14 amino acids. The V gene's germline CDR1 is SGHRS and CDR2 YFSETQ. Trimming took 0 bases from V and 5 from J, leaving 9 bases between them. DNA of the CDR3: TGCGCCAGCAGCTTGGGCTCAACAGACAATGAGCAGTTCTTC. Translating it yields CASSLGSTDNEQFF.

The V call is TRBV4-1, the J call TRBJ2-5, with D possibly matching TRBD2 (6 bases). The J call is uncertain, as TRBJ2-7 better fits the DNA end. Germline lookup yields CDR1 MGHRA and CDR2 YSYEKL. This CDR3 has 17 amino acids. CDR3 loop: CASSPRQSSVSTYEQYF. The DNA for the CDR3 is TGCGCCAGCAGCCCCCGCCAATCTAGCGTTTCCACCTACGAGCAGTACTTC.

This chain joins TRBV6-6 and TRBJ1-1; D remains unclear. Germline V gene sequence: CDR1 MNHNY, CDR2 SVGAGI (reference sequence). V lost 2 bases and J 8 bases, leaving 9 bases between the germline ends. This CDR3 has 12 amino acids. The DNA of the CDR3 is TGTGCCAGCAGTTACAGCACTATGGAAGCTTTCTTT. It yields the protein CASSYSTMEAFF.

With respect to this clone: Sequence at one end of the junction differs from germline and may be a read error. Distinct nucleotide sequences in the sample also encode this CDR3. The V and J genes are TRBV6-5 and TRBJ2-1; 11 bases are shared with TRBD2. Germline values: CDR1 MNHEY, CDR2 SVGAGI. CDR3 size: 16 residues. The CDR3 loop reads CASSYSLAGGYNEQFF. CDR3 nucleotide sequence: TGTGCCAGTAGTTACTCGCTAGCGGGAGGCTACAATGAGCAGTTCTTC.

This clone was seen more than once but under ten times. This chain links TRBV10-1 with TRBJ2-7, with D maybe TRBD2 (7 bases). Germline V gene sequence: CDR1 WNHNN, CDR2 SYGVQD (reference sequence). This CDR3 comprises 13 residues. The V gene lost 6 bases and the J gene lost 5 bases, with 14 bases spanning the gap. The DNA of the CDR3 is TGCGCCAGCAGCGGGGGGCTGAAGGACGAGCAGTACTTC. Translating it yields CASSGGLKDEQYF.

This chain uses TRBV27 with TRBJ1-2; D gene uncertain. The CDR3 has 15 amino acids. V was pared by 3 bases and J by 0 bases, with 11 bases between. Germline CDR1 and CDR2: MNHEY and SMNVEV (reference sequence). The CDR3 is CASSFVSTTNYGYTF. The CDR3 DNA reads TGTGCCAGCAGTTTTGTAAGCACTACTAACTATGGCTACACCTTC.

This clone was counted only a few times. This chain uses TRBV15 with TRBJ2-7, with 8 nucleotides matching TRBD2. Germline V CDR1 and CDR2: LNHNV, YYDKDF (reference sequence). V shed 0 bases, J shed 7 bases, and the junction held 8 bases outside the gene matches. The CDR3 spans 15 residues. The DNA for the CDR3 is TGTGCCACCAGCAGAGATAGGCTAGCGGGTAAGGAGCAGTACGTC. Amino acids: CATSRDRLAGKEQYV.

This clone has only one observation. This chain connects TRBV7-2 to TRBJ1-1, with 7 bases that match TRBD1. This CDR3 has 14 residues. Germline V CDR1 and CDR2: SGHTA, FQGNSA. The V gene end was trimmed by 2 bases and the J gene end by 2 bases; junction bases not matched to a gene: 2. The CDR3 coding sequence is TGTGCCAGCAGCTTATCAGGGGGAAACACTGAAGCTTTCTTT. Translation: CASSLSGGNTEAFF. Based on the CDR3 plus reference TRBV7-2 and TRBJ1-1, the full variable domain is GAGVSQSPSNKVTEKGKDVELRCDPISGHTALYWYRQSLGQGLEFLIYFQGNSAPDKSGLPSDRFSAERTGGSVSTLTIQRTQQEDSAVYLCASSLSGGNTEAFFGQGTRLTVV.

The chain carries TRBV5-1 and TRBJ1-4, with TRBD1 matching 8 bases. With 4 bases clipped from V and 7 bases from J, the junction kept 9 bases outside the gene matches. The CDR3 has 15 residues. Germline CDR1 is SGHRS and CDR2 is YFSETQ. The CDR3, as DNA: TGCGCCAGCAGCATCGGACAGGGACGGGGTGAAAAACTGTTTTTT. This encodes CASSIGQGRGEKLFF.

A remark on this clone: The sample carries other DNA sequences with the same CDR3. The chain recombines TRBV19 with TRBJ2-1, with TRBD2 identical over 9 bases. In germline, CDR1 is LNHDA, CDR2 SQIVND (reference sequence). V lost 6 bases, J lost 1 base, and 4 bases stayed unmatched. The CDR3 is made up of 15 amino acids. The CDR3 region has the DNA TGTGCCAGTAGCGGAACTAGCGGGTCCTACAATGAGCAGTTCTTC. The encoded protein is CASSGTSGSYNEQFF.

The rearrangement joins TRBV19 to TRBJ2-1, with 9 bases that match TRBD2. Trimming cost V 4 bases and J 6 bases; bases outside gene matches: 7. This CDR3 comprises 15 residues. Per the germline V gene, CDR1 is LNHDA and CDR2 is SQIVND (reference sequence). Here the CDR3 reads CASSKIAGVANEQFF. The DNA of the CDR3 is TGTGCCAGTAGTAAGATAGCGGGAGTGGCCAATGAGCAGTTCTTC.

The J gene is TRBJ1-4, the V gene TRBV27, with D possibly being TRBD1 (6 bases). The CDR3 runs to 14 residues. CDR1 and CDR2 from the germline V gene are MNHEY and SMNVEV (reference sequence). V lost 4 bases, J lost 8 bases, and 14 bases lay in between. This chain's CDR3 is CASSSTGRNEKLFF. In nucleotides, the CDR3 is TGTGCCAGCAGTTCCACAGGGCGGAACGAAAAACTGTTTTTT. Together with reference TRBV27 and TRBJ1-4, the CDR3 gives the full variable domain: EAQVTQNPRYLITVTGKKLTVTCSQNMNHEYMSWYRQDPGLGLRQIYYSMNVEVTDKGDVPEGYKVSRKEKRNFPLILESPSPNQTSLYFCASSSTGRNEKLFFGSGTQLSVL.

This clone was counted a single time. At one end, the junction sequence differs from germline, possibly due to a read error. Other nucleotide sequences from this sample produce the same CDR3. The chain recombines TRBV10-3 with TRBJ2-1; 14 bases match TRBD2. Per the germline V gene, CDR1 is ENHRY and CDR2 is SYGVKD. CDR3 size: 15 residues. CDR3 coding DNA: TGTGCTATCACCCGGGGACTAGCGGGAGTTAATGAGCAGTTCTTC. Translation: CAITRGLAGVNEQFF.

The chain couples TRBV7-6 to TRBJ2-5; 8 bases agree with TRBD2. The end of the DNA fits TRBJ2-7 better, so the J call may be wrong. The CDR3 is 15 residues long. Germline assignment: CDR1 SGHVS and CDR2 FNYEAQ. The CDR3 region has the DNA TGTGCCAGCAGCTTAGGTGCGGGAGGACCCTACGAGCAGTACTTC. This encodes CASSLGAGGPYEQYF.

The genes are TRBV6-6 and TRBJ2-7; weak D call: TRBD1 (6 bases). V was cut by 4 bases and J by 3 bases, with 16 bases left in between. The CDR3 totals 15 residues. The germline gives CDR1 MNHNY, CDR2 SVGAGI (reference sequence). The CDR3 loop reads CASSLGPMDSYEQYV. Here the CDR3 DNA reads TGTGCCAGCAGTTTGGGCCCCATGGACAGCTACGAGCAGTACGTC.

The genes are TRBV6-1 and TRBJ1-2, with a tentative D call TRBD1 (6 bases). The length of the CDR3 is 14 residues. CDR1 is MNHNS, CDR2 SASEGT, per germline. V lost 6 bases and J lost 3, with 14 bases in between. The CDR3 here is CASRDHREHYGYTF. The DNA of the CDR3 is TGTGCCAGCAGAGACCACAGGGAACACTATGGCTACACCTTC.

This chain connects TRBV27 to TRBJ1-1, with a tentative D call TRBD1 (5 bases). V was clipped by 6 bases and J by 1 base, with 9 bases between them. The CDR3 has 13 amino acids. Germline CDR1 reads MNHEY; CDR2 reads SMNVEV (reference sequence). As DNA, the CDR3 is TGTGCCAGCAGCGGACACAAGAACACTGAAGCTTTCTTT. This translates into CASSGHKNTEAFF.

The chain links TRBV28 to TRBJ1-2; D gene unclear. The V gene's germline CDR1 is MDHEN and CDR2 SYDVKM. The CDR3 contains 13 residues. The ends were cut back, 3 bases at V and 6 bases at J, with 11 bases in the middle. The CDR3 DNA reads as TGTGCCAGCAGTTTGACTAGGAAGGATGGCTACACCTTC. This gives the protein CASSLTRKDGYTF.

The V and J genes are TRBV7-8 and TRBJ2-7; the match to TRBD2 covers 7 bases. In germline, CDR1 is SGHVS, CDR2 FQNEAQ. Losses at the gene ends were 5 bases for V and 1 base for J; bases not matched to a gene: 14. The CDR3 consists of 17 residues. The CDR3 protein is CASSLYPRSAGSYEQYF. CDR3 DNA: TGTGCCAGCAGCCTCTACCCCAGGTCAGCGGGGTCCTACGAGCAGTACTTC.

The CDR3 DNA sequence: TGTGCCAGCAGTTTACAGGGGCTAAGTTCCTACGAGCAGTACTTC. Amino acid sequence: CASSLQGLSSYEQYF. The rearrangement uses TRBV2 and TRBJ2-7, with 7 bases identical to TRBD1. The germline V gene has CDR1 SNHLY and CDR2 FYNNEI. The CDR3 length is 15 residues. Losses at the gene ends were 5 bases for V and 1 base for J; bases not matched to a gene: 8.

The chain recombines TRBV4-1 with TRBJ2-1, with 10 nucleotides matching TRBD2. The CDR3 contains 17 residues. The V gene's germline CDR1 is MGHRA and CDR2 YSYEKL. With 3 bases clipped from V and 6 bases from J, the junction kept 11 bases outside the gene matches. CDR3 nucleotides: TGCGCCAGCAGCCATGGGCCTAGCCTAGCGGGAGTCAATGAGCAGTTCTTC. It yields the protein CASSHGPSLAGVNEQFF.

V usage is TRBV7-2 and J usage is TRBJ1-5; D gene ambiguous. The CDR3 consists of 18 residues. Trimming stripped 1 base from V and 0 bases from J, with 16 bases between. Germline CDR1 and CDR2: SGHTA and FQGNSA. In DNA, the CDR3 is TGTGCCAGCAGCTTAGGGGAGACACCATTCTATAGCAATCAGCCCCAGCATTTT. Translation: CASSLGETPFYSNQPQHF. Full variable domain (remainder filled in from reference TRBV7-2 and TRBJ1-5): GAGVSQSPSNKVTEKGKDVELRCDPISGHTALYWYRQSLGQGLEFLIYFQGNSAPDKSGLPSDRFSAERTGGSVSTLTIQRTQQEDSAVYLCASSLGETPFYSNQPQHFGDGTRLSIL.

The chain uses TRBV5-1 and TRBJ2-3; perhaps TRBD1 as D (6 bases). From germline, CDR1 is SGHRS and CDR2 YFSETQ. The CDR3 has 15 residues. Trimming stripped 4 bases from V and 0 bases from J, with 12 bases between. The CDR3: CASSGTIPSTDTQYF. Written as DNA, the CDR3 is TGCGCCAGCAGCGGGACAATCCCGAGCACAGATACGCAGTATTTT.